The present entry profiles one T cell receptor beta chain with its context. Method: immunoSEQ multiplex PCR; TCRdb's copy keeps in-frame clones and lacks some. The repertoire holds 150,000 or so clones, with roughly 79% as singletons. This entry belongs to a study of blood T cell repertoires in COVID-19. CDR3 length: 13 amino acids. Trimming pared 5 bases from V and 4 bases from J, leaving 9 bases between. Germline CDR1 SGHAT, CDR2 FQNNGV. Symptom resolution, clearance, or two negative PCRs marked donors in Cohort 3 as recovered. The clonotype was recovered from a woman in her forties or fifties who had recovered from COVID-19. The rearrangement uses TRBV11-2 and TRBJ2-1, with D perhaps matching TRBD1 (6 bases). Sequencing was performed on PBMCs or T cells enriched from blood (not recorded which). CDR3 nucleotides: TGTGCCAGCAGCCGAACAGGGTACAATGAGCAGTTCTTC. This codes for CASSRTGYNEQFF.